This entry features one T cell receptor (beta chain) sequence. Antigen: not known. These data belong to a study of cytomegalovirus exposure and HLA in healthy donors. Broader study findings: It was assumed in the presence/absence analyses that sequencing depth was roughly uniform across donors. Among the CMV-associated chains, a few were confirmed in vitro as specific for CMV antigens.

This CDR3 region has 15 residues. CDR1 is MNHNS, CDR2 SASEGT, per germline. PCR employed 60 Vbeta and 13 Jbeta primers. Profiled with immunoSEQ multiplex PCR; TCRdb holds only in-frame clones, not every one. The data show 210,000 or so clones, around 79% seen once. Sequences were obtained from PBMCs. The chain couples TRBV6-1 to TRBJ2-5, with 7 bases identical to TRBD1. The DNA end favors TRBJ2-7, so the J call may be wrong. This clonotype originated in a man between 18 and 35 years old in good health and CMV-seronegative. CDR3 DNA sequence: TGTGCCAGCAGTGAACTGGACAGGCTCAGCTACGAGCAGTACTTC. Translating gives CASSELDRLSYEQYF.